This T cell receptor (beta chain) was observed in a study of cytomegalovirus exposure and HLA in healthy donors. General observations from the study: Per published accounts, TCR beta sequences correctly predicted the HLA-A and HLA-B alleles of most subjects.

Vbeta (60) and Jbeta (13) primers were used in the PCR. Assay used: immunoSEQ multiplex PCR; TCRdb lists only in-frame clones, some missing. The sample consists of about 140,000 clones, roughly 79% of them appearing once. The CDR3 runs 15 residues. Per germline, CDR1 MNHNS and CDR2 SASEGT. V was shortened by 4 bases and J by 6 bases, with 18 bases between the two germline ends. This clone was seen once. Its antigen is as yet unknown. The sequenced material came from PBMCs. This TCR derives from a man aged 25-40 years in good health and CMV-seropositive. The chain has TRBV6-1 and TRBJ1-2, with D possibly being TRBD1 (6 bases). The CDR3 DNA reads TGTGCCAGCAGTGTATTTTCGGCAGGGGAAGATGGCTACACCTTC. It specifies CASSVFSAGEDGYTF.